The 4 T cell receptor beta chains in this list originate from one sample, sequenced in a study of Graves' ophthalmopathy and Graves' hyperthyroidism. Amplified TCR beta CDR3 regions were obtained using RNA transcripts as template. Investigators did first-round RT-PCR with HTBI primers, then second-round multiplex PCR. TCRdb re-called the multiplex PCR reads through MiXCR, storing one row per CDR3 protein. There are roughly 410,000 distinct CDR3 sequences in the sample; 15% occur only once, and approximately 7% lies in the top ten. Specimen: peripheral blood. These receptors were taken from a woman aged 18-29 years with stable Graves' hyperthyroidism.

This clonotype was seen repeatedly, ten times or more. J is TRBJ2-7 and V is TRBV2; 7 positions agree with TRBD1. This CDR3 is 20 amino acids long. Unmatched junction bases numbered 19, after V lost 2 bases and J lost 0 bases. Looked up from germline, CDR1 is SNHLY and CDR2 is FYNNEI. In nucleotides, the CDR3 is TGTGCCAGCAGTGAATATCGACAGGGCCGACCCATACACAGCTCCTACGAGCAGTACTTC. This sequence encodes CASSEYRQGRPIHSSYEQYF.

This clonotype was observed many times. The chain joins TRBV12-5 to TRBJ1-1; 11 nucleotides line up with TRBD1. In germline, CDR1 is LGHNT, CDR2 FRNRAP. The V and J ends lost 6 bases and 8 bases, in that order; junction bases with no gene match: 14. CDR3 length: 16 residues. The CDR3 DNA reads TGTGCTAGTGGCCTCGGACAGGGGGCCCTATTGGAGGAAGCTTTCTTT. Protein sequence: CASGLGQGALLEEAFF. Full variable domain (outside the CDR3, taken from reference TRBV12-5 and TRBJ1-1): DARVTQTPRHKVTEMGQEVTMRCQPILGHNTVFWYRQTMMQGLELLAYFRNRAPLDDSGMPKDRFSAEMPDATLATLKIQPSEPRDSAVYFCASGLGQGALLEEAFFGQGTRLTVV.

Many counts were recorded for this clonotype. The chain has TRBV6-2 or TRBV6-3 and TRBJ2-5; D is ambiguous. The CDR3 runs to 14 residues. V was clipped by 8 bases and J by 1 base, with 14 bases between them. CDR1 MNHEY and CDR2 SVGEGT come from the germline V gene. DNA for the CDR3: TGTGCCAGCCGCTCCCGACTCGTCCAAGAGACCCAGTACTTC. The encoded protein is CASRSRLVQETQYF.

This clonotype was picked up many times. The chain joins TRBV9 to TRBJ1-1; a weak D match, TRBD1 (6 bases). Germline V gives CDR1 SGDLS, CDR2 YYNGEE. The CDR3 consists of 14 residues. V lost 3 bases to trimming and J lost 6 bases, with 15 bases between them. CDR3 in DNA: TGTGCCAGCAGCGCTCTAGGGGGGGAGGCTGAAGCTTTCTTT. This translates into CASSALGGEAEAFF.